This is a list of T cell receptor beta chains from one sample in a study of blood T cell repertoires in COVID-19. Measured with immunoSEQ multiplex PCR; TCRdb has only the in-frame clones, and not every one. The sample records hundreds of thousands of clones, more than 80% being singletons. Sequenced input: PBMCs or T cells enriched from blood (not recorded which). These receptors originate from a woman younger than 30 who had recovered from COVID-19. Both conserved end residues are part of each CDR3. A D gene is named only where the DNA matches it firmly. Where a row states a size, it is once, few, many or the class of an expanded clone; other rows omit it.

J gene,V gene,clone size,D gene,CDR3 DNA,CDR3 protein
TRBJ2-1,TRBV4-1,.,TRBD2,TGCGCCAGCAGCCAGCATGGACTAGCGGGACCTTTCAATGAGCAGTTCTTC,CASSQHGLAGPFNEQFF
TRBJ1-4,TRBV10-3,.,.,TGTGCCATCAGTTCCGATAGCTATAACGAAAAACTGTTTTTT,CAISSDSYNEKLFF
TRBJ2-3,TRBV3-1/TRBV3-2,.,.,TGTGCCAGCAGCCTGAAGGGGGGGCCCAGCACAGATACGCAGTATTTT,CASSLKGGPSTDTQYF
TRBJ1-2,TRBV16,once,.,TGTGCCAGCAGCCAATCCTGGAGGGGCGGGGGCTACACCTTC,CASSQSWRGGGYTF
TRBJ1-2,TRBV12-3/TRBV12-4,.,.,TGTGCCAGCAGTCGACAAGACTATGGCTACACCTTC,CASSRQDYGYTF
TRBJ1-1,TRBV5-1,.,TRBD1,TGCGCCAGCAGCTTGGGACAGGGGACCGGTGCTACTGAAGCTTTCTTT,CASSLGQGTGATEAFF
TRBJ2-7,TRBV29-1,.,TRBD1,TGCAGCGTTGAGGGGCGGACAGGGCCCTCCTACGAGCAGTACTTC,CSVEGRTGPSYEQYF
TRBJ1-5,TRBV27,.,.,TGTGCCAGCACGGGGGGGGGTAATCAGCCCCAGCATTTT,CASTGGGNQPQHF
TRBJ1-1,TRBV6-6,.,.,TGTGCCAGCAGTCCGCCTCAGACAGAACCCCCCGAAGCTTTCTTT,CASSPPQTEPPEAFF
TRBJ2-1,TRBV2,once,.,TGTGCCAGCAGTGAGACTTCCCCCTACAATGAGCAGTTCTTC,CASSETSPYNEQFF
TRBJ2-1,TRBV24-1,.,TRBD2,TGTGCCACCGCAACCGGGGGGGTCAGCTCCTACAATGAGCAGTTCTTC,CATATGGVSSYNEQFF
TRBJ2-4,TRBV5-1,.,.,TGCGCCAGCAGCCTACTCTCCGGTTTCGGGGACATTCAGTACTTC,CASSLLSGFGDIQYF
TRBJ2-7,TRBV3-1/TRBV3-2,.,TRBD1,TGTGCCAGCAGCCGGGGGACAGTATACGAGCAGTACTTC,CASSRGTVYEQYF
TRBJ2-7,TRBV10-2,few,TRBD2,TGCGCCAGCAGTGAGTCGACTGGCGGGGGGGCGCGGAACGAGCAGTACTTC,CASSESTGGGARNEQYF
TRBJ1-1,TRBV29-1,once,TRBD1,TGCAGCGTTGAAGTAGGGGGCCGAACTGAAGCTTTCTTT,CSVEVGGRTEAFF
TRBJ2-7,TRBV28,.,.,TGTGCCAGCACATCTGGGCCCGGGCAGTACTTC,CASTSGPGQYF
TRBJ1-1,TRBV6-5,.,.,TGTGCCAGCAGTTACATAGGGGCGAAACACACTGAAGCTTTCTTT,CASSYIGAKHTEAFF
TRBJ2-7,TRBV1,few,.,TGCACCAGCAGCCATCTGGCGGGGGAAAACTACGAGCAGTACTTC,CTSSHLAGENYEQYF
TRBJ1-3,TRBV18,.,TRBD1,TGTGCCAGCTCGGAGGGACAGCCGCTCTCTGGAAACACCATATATTTT,CASSEGQPLSGNTIYF
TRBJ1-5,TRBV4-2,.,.,TGTGCCAGCAGCCAAGATAGTCGTGGCTGGGGCACTCAGCCCCAGCATTTT,CASSQDSRGWGTQPQHF
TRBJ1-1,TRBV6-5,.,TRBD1,TGTGCCAGCAGTAGACGACAGGGGGTGAACACTGAAGCTTTCTTT,CASSRRQGVNTEAFF
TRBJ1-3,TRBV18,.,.,TGTGCCAGCTCACCAACTCCCCAAGGAAACACCATATATTTT,CASSPTPQGNTIYF
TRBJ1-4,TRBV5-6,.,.,TGTGCCAGCAGTCGGCGGGCTCCGAGGGATGAAAAACTGTTTTTT,CASSRRAPRDEKLFF
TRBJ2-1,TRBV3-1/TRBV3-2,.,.,TGTGCCAGCAGCCCCTCTGCGACTTTCAATGAGCAGTTCTTC,CASSPSATFNEQFF
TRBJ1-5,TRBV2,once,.,TGTGCCAGCAGTGAGGGGAGGGGGTTGGACAATCAGCCCCAGCATTTT,CASSEGRGLDNQPQHF
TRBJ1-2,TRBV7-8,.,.,TGTGCCAGCAGTGAGGCCGTAACACGAGATAACTATGGCTACACCTTC,CASSEAVTRDNYGYTF
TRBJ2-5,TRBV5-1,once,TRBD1,TGCGCCAGCAGCTTCGGTGGCCTAAGGGACAGGCAAGAGACCCAGTACTTC,CASSFGGLRDRQETQYF
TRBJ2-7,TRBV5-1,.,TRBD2,TGCGCCAGCAGCTTGTCGCGGGGGGGCGCCTACGAGCAGTACTTC,CASSLSRGGAYEQYF
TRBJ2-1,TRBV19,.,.,TGTGCCAGTAGTCAGGGATTTGCGACAGCAAAAGACTACAATGAGCAGTTCTTC,CASSQGFATAKDYNEQFF
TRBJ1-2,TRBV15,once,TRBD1,TGTGCCACCAGCAGAGATCCCGGACAGGGGTCCTATGGCTACACCTTC,CATSRDPGQGSYGYTF
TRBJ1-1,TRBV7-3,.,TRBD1,TGTGCCAGCAGCTTATTTCCCTGGACAGGGGAGTCCCGTAAGGTTAGGAACACTGAAGCTTTCTTT,CASSLFPWTGESRKVRNTEAFF
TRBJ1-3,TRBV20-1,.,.,TGCAGTGCTAGTTCATTCTCTGGAAACACCATATATTTT,CSASSFSGNTIYF
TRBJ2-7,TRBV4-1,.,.,TGCGCCAGCAGCCAAGAAGGTAGAGCGGGCGGGCCCTACGAGCAGTACTTC,CASSQEGRAGGPYEQYF
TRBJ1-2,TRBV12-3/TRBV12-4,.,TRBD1,TGTGCCAGCAGTCGGACAGGGGGCTACACCTTC,CASSRTGGYTF
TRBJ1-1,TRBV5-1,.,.,TGCGCCAGCAGCTGGGACATTTTGGACACTGAAGCTTTCTTT,CASSWDILDTEAFF
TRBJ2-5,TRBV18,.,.,TGTGCCAGCTCACCCAAGGGAGTTCAAGAGACCCAGTACTTC,CASSPKGVQETQYF
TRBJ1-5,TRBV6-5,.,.,TGTGCCAGCAGTTACTCGGCACAGGGCAATCAGCCCCAGCATTTT,CASSYSAQGNQPQHF
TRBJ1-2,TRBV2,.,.,TGTGCCAGCAGTGAAGAAGGAGTGGACTATGGCTACACCTTC,CASSEEGVDYGYTF
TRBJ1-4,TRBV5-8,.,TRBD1,TGTGCCAGCAGCTCACAAGGGGGCGCGGAAGAAAAACTGTTTTTT,CASSSQGGAEEKLFF
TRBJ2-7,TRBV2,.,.,TGTGCCAGCAGTCCTAGGGCCACGGGGGACGAGCAGTACTTC,CASSPRATGDEQYF
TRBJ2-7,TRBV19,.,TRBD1,TGTGCCAGTAGTATAAGAGGGACAGGGGCAAGCTACGAGCAGTACTTC,CASSIRGTGASYEQYF
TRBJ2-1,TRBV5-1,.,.,TGCGCCAGCAGCTTATCCTTCGGAGTTTCCAATGAGCAGTTCTTC,CASSLSFGVSNEQFF
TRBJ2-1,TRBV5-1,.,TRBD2,TGCGCCAGCAGCTTGGGTGCTAGCGGGGTTTACAATGAGCAGTTCTTC,CASSLGASGVYNEQFF
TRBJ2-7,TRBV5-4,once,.,TGTGCCAGCAGCCTTTCAAGCCCTCCCTACGAGCAGTACTTC,CASSLSSPPYEQYF
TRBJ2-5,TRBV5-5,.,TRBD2,TGTGCCAGCAGCATCCGACCGGGGGTAGCGGGGGCTCAAGAGACCCAGTACTTC,CASSIRPGVAGAQETQYF
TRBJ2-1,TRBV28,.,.,TGTGCCAGCAGACCCCCTGGAGGGTCAAATGAGCAGTTCTTC,CASRPPGGSNEQFF
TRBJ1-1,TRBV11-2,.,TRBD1,TGTGCCAGCAGCTTAGATGCGACAGGGGGAACTGAAGCTTTCTTT,CASSLDATGGTEAFF
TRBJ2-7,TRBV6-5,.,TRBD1,TGTGCCAGCAGCGGTCGACAGGGGCTCTACGAGCAGTACTTC,CASSGRQGLYEQYF